The 29 T cell receptor beta chains below were found in one sample sequenced in a study of blood T cell repertoires in COVID-19. Sequencing used immunoSEQ multiplex PCR; TCRdb keeps in-frame clones, though not all of them. Here the sample spans about 240,000 clones, around 85% being singletons. The sequencing sample was made of peripheral blood. The receptors come from a man aged 50 to 60 with COVID-19, enrolled during active disease.

The rearrangement joins TRBV2 to TRBJ2-2; D gene unclear. The germline V gene encodes CDR1 SNHLY and CDR2 FYNNEI. V was pared by 6 bases and J by 5 bases, with 10 bases between. The CDR3 contains 13 residues. The CDR3 DNA reads as TGTGCCAGCAGCGTCGACACGACCGGGGAGCTGTTTTTT. It encodes CASSVDTTGELFF.

The chain couples TRBV9 to TRBJ1-2; 10 bases map to TRBD1. The germline CDR1 and CDR2 sequences are SGDLS and YYNGEE. V dropped 4 bases and J dropped 7; count of bases not matched to a gene: 10. The CDR3 contains 15 residues. CDR3 nucleotides: TGTGCCAGCAGCATGGGACAGGGGTTTGTCCCTGGCTACACCTTC. Encoded protein: CASSMGQGFVPGYTF.

This sequence joins TRBV3-1 (or the pseudogene TRBV3-2) and TRBJ1-6; perhaps TRBD1 as D (5 bases). The CDR3 contains 15 residues. Germline CDR1 is LGHDT and CDR2 is YNNKEL (reference sequence). Between the trimmed V and J ends, which lost 3 bases and 9 bases, there was a span of 15 bases. CDR3 region: CASSHGGTRGSPLHF. As DNA, the CDR3 is TGTGCCAGCAGCCATGGGGGGACTAGGGGTTCACCCCTCCACTTT.

In regard to this clone: This sample includes further DNA sequences coding for the same CDR3. This chain links TRBV11-2 with TRBJ2-5; 13 nucleotides agree with TRBD2. The CDR3 is made up of 16 amino acids. The germline V gene encodes CDR1 SGHAT and CDR2 FQNNGV. The V segment lost 4 bases and the J segment 5 bases; nucleotides outside the gene matches: 7. In DNA, the CDR3 is TGTGCCAGCAGCTCGAGACTAGCGGGGGGACCGGAGACCCAGTACTTC. This translates into CASSSRLAGGPETQYF.

The sample holds a few counts of this clone. The rearrangement joins TRBV2 to TRBJ2-7, with 7 nucleotides matching TRBD1. J lost 4 bases, V lost 2 bases, and 14 bases had no gene match. This CDR3 has 17 residues. Germline lookup yields CDR1 SNHLY and CDR2 FYNNEI. The CDR3 sequence: CASSERLTTGNRYEQYF. The DNA of the CDR3 is TGTGCCAGCAGTGAACGGTTAACGACAGGGAATAGGTACGAGCAGTACTTC. The full variable domain, its missing parts supplied by reference TRBV2 and TRBJ2-7, is EPEVTQTPSHQVTQMGQEVILRCVPISNHLYFYWYRQILGQKVEFLVSFYNNEISEKSEIFDDQFSVERPDGSNFTLKIRSTKLEDSAMYFCASSERLTTGNRYEQYFGPGTRLTVT.

V and J are TRBV28 and TRBJ2-1; 9 positions agree with TRBD2. Trimming took 8 bases from V and 4 from J; bases not matched to a gene: 15. The CDR3 has 17 amino acids. CDR1 is MDHEN and CDR2 is SYDVKM in the germline V gene. CDR3 region: CASSLAGSPRGYNEQFF. The CDR3 DNA reads TGTGCCAGCTCGCTAGCGGGGTCCCCCAGGGGATACAATGAGCAGTTCTTC.

This sequence joins TRBV4-1 and TRBJ2-7, with D possibly TRBD2 on 5 matching bases. Germline lookup yields CDR1 MGHRA and CDR2 YSYEKL. The V gene lost 0 bases and the J gene lost 2 bases, with 11 bases spanning the gap. The CDR3 loop spans 15 amino acids. CDR3 loop: CASSQDPDGTYEQYF. In nucleotides, the CDR3 is TGCGCCAGCAGCCAAGATCCGGACGGGACCTACGAGCAGTACTTC.

This clone has only a few counts. CDR3: CASSPSGGWANTGELFF. CDR3 in DNA: TGTGCCAGCAGCCCCAGTGGGGGGTGGGCGAACACCGGGGAGCTGTTTTTT. This chain joins TRBV7-2 and TRBJ2-2; possibly TRBD2 for D (6 bases). Germline V gene sequence: CDR1 SGHTA, CDR2 FQGNSA. Between the trimmed V and J ends, which lost 5 bases and 0 bases, there was a span of 16 bases. The CDR3 spans 17 residues.

CDR3 nucleotides: TGTGCCAGCAGCTTTACTTTCGGGGTTACCGGGGAGCTGTTTTTT. It encodes CASSFTFGVTGELFF. The rearrangement joins TRBV7-8 to TRBJ2-2; tentative D call: TRBD2 (5 bases). V was pared by 3 bases and J by 5 bases, with 13 bases between. Germline V CDR1 and CDR2: SGHVS, FQNEAQ. The CDR3 extends over 15 amino acids.

The rearrangement joins TRBV28 to TRBJ1-5; 8 positions agree with TRBD1. With V trimmed by 6 bases and J by 4 bases, 8 bases remained unmatched. The CDR3 sequence is 15 residues long. In germline, CDR1 is MDHEN, CDR2 SYDVKM. The CDR3 is CASRQGVSANQPQHF. The CDR3 bases are TGTGCCAGCAGACAGGGGGTGTCGGCAAATCAGCCCCAGCATTTT.

This chain links TRBV18 with TRBJ2-7; tentatively, D is TRBD1 (5 bases). V lost 2 bases, J lost 4 bases, and 15 bases lay in between. The length of the CDR3 is 15 residues. Germline CDR1 KGHSH, CDR2 LQKENI. The CDR3 sequence: CASSPGQGHRYEQYF. The CDR3 bases are TGTGCCAGCTCACCAGGGCAGGGTCATAGGTACGAGCAGTACTTC.

The rearrangement joins TRBV5-8 to TRBJ2-7; unclear D gene. V dropped 1 base and J dropped 2 bases, with 7 bases sitting between them. Germline CDR1 is SGHTS and CDR2 is YDEGEE. This CDR3 has 13 residues. The CDR3 DNA follows: TGTGCCAGCAGCTTGCAGGTTACCTACGAGCAGTACTTC. This codes for CASSLQVTYEQYF.

The J gene is TRBJ1-6, the V gene TRBV27; no firm D call. The CDR3 sequence is 15 residues long. V lost 0 bases and J lost 0, with 3 bases in between. Germline values: CDR1 MNHEY, CDR2 SMNVEV (reference sequence). In DNA form, the CDR3 reads TGTGCCAGCAGTTTATCGAGCTCCTATAATTCACCCCTCCACTTT. It encodes CASSLSSSYNSPLHF.

The chain recombines TRBV4-1 with TRBJ2-1; D possibly corresponds to TRBD1 (5 bases). The CDR3 is made up of 15 amino acids. Germline V lookup: CDR1 MGHRA, CDR2 YSYEKL. Between the trimmed V and J ends, which lost 0 bases and 4 bases, there was a span of 10 bases. This CDR3 is CASSQDGAGYNEQFF. The CDR3 bases are TGCGCCAGCAGCCAAGATGGTGCAGGGTACAATGAGCAGTTCTTC.

The V and J genes are TRBV3-1 (or the pseudogene TRBV3-2) and TRBJ1-2, with D unresolved. V was pared by 0 bases and J by 8 bases, with 13 bases between. Germline V gene sequence: CDR1 LGHDT, CDR2 YNNKEL (reference sequence). The CDR3 spans 14 residues. The DNA for the CDR3 is TGTGCCAGCAGCCAAGATAACAGAAAAGTAGGCTACACCTTC. It yields the protein CASSQDNRKVGYTF.

The chain joins TRBV28 to TRBJ1-2, with D possibly matching TRBD1 (5 bases). The germline V gene has CDR1 MDHEN and CDR2 SYDVKM. Trimming pared 8 bases from V and 5 bases from J, leaving 21 bases between. CDR3 length equals 15 residues. CDR3 region: CASDPRTGGVYGYTF. The CDR3 coding sequence is TGTGCCAGCGACCCCAGGACCGGAGGGGTGTATGGCTACACCTTC.

The genes are TRBV7-2 and TRBJ2-7; the match to TRBD2 covers 7 bases. In germline, CDR1 is SGHTA, CDR2 FQGNSA. The CDR3 length is 15 residues. With 3 bases clipped from V and 5 bases from J, the junction kept 10 bases outside the gene matches. DNA for the CDR3: TGTGCCAGCAGCTTTGGGCGGGGGTTAAGCCACGAGCAGTACTTC. Translation gives CASSFGRGLSHEQYF.

This chain links TRBV4-1 with TRBJ1-2, with D hard to call. V was pared by 1 base and J by 4 bases, with 19 bases between. This CDR3 is built from 17 residues. Germline lookup yields CDR1 MGHRA and CDR2 YSYEKL. The CDR3 DNA reads as TGCGCCAGCAGCCAAGGATCCGGGAATATGGATTCCTATGGCTACACCTTC. Protein sequence: CASSQGSGNMDSYGYTF.

The gene calls are TRBV7-2 and TRBJ1-3; 10 bases are shared with TRBD1. J was trimmed by 4 bases and V by 5 bases; bases with no gene match: 8. Looked up from germline, CDR1 is SGHTA and CDR2 is FQGNSA. There are 16 residues in the CDR3. The CDR3 is CASSEWGTGVGNTIYF. Here the CDR3 DNA reads TGTGCCAGCAGCGAATGGGGGACAGGGGTAGGAAACACCATATATTTT.

This clone was counted once. This may stem from a read error, because a much larger clone lies one nucleotide away. The V call is TRBV7-3, the J call TRBJ2-3; 11 bases agree with TRBD2. V was clipped by 8 bases and J by 2 bases; unmatched bases: 3. CDR3 length equals 14 residues. Germline assignment: CDR1 SGHTA and CDR2 FQGTGA. DNA of the CDR3: TGTGCCAGCTGTAGCGGGGGGGCCACAGATACGCAGTATTTT. This codes for CASCSGGATDTQYF.

The chain carries TRBV7-2 and TRBJ1-6, with D possibly matching TRBD1 (6 bases). The V and J ends lost 10 bases and 6 bases respectively, with 16 bases between them. Germline CDR1 reads SGHTA; CDR2 reads FQGNSA. The CDR3 contains 14 residues. The CDR3, as DNA: TGTGCCACCTGCCCAGGGGCGATTAATTCACCCCTCCACTTT. It specifies CATCPGAINSPLHF.

The count of this clone is one. The rearrangement links TRBV19 to TRBJ2-3; 9 nucleotides match TRBD2. Germline V gene lookup returns CDR1 LNHDA and CDR2 SQIVND (reference sequence). The CDR3 is 16 residues long. The V gene end was trimmed by 4 bases and the J gene end by 0 bases; junction bases not matched to a gene: 5. The CDR3 loop is CASSTGLAPSTDTQYF. CDR3 nucleotides: TGTGCCAGTAGTACTGGACTAGCGCCTAGCACAGATACGCAGTATTTT.

This chain links TRBV9 with TRBJ1-2; D is uncertain. The germline CDR1 and CDR2 sequences are SGDLS and YYNGEE. This CDR3 is built from 17 residues. V was clipped by 0 bases and J by 0 bases, with 15 bases between them. In DNA form, the CDR3 reads TGTGCCAGCAGCGTAGCTACAGATCGGGGTTCTAACTATGGCTACACCTTC. Protein sequence: CASSVATDRGSNYGYTF. Full variable domain (missing parts from reference TRBV9 and TRBJ1-2): DSGVTQTPKHLITATGQRVTLRCSPRSGDLSVYWYQQSLDQGLQFLIQYYNGEERAKGNILERFSAQQFPDLHSELNLSSLELGDSALYFCASSVATDRGSNYGYTFGSGTRLTVV.

The chain couples TRBV10-2 to TRBJ1-6; weak D call: TRBD1 (5 bases). V lost 0 bases and J lost 12, with 9 bases in between. The CDR3 is 13 residues long. Germline V CDR1 and CDR2: WSHSY, SAAADI. CDR3 loop: CASSESGRGPLHF. DNA for the CDR3: TGCGCCAGCAGTGAGTCTGGGAGGGGACCCCTCCACTTT.

The V call is TRBV6-5, the J call TRBJ1-5; TRBD1 matches at 8 bases. V lost 8 bases, J lost 4 bases, and 4 bases stayed unmatched. Germline V gene sequence: CDR1 MNHEY, CDR2 SVGAGI. CDR3 length: 13 residues. CDR3 amino acids: CASDDRGNQPQHF. The CDR3, as DNA: TGTGCCAGCGACGACAGGGGTAATCAGCCCCAGCATTTT.

J is TRBJ2-5 and V is TRBV7-6, with 12 bases that match TRBD2. The CDR3 totals 15 residues. Germline V lookup: CDR1 SGHVS, CDR2 FNYEAQ. V lost 6 bases and J lost 4; bases outside the gene matches: 6. The CDR3, as DNA: TGTGCCAGCAGGCTAGCGGGGGGGCCTACAGAGACCCAGTACTTC. Protein: CASRLAGGPTETQYF.

The J gene is TRBJ1-5, the V gene TRBV2, with D perhaps TRBD1 (5 bases). From germline, CDR1 is SNHLY and CDR2 FYNNEI. V lost 4 bases to trimming and J lost 2 bases, with 12 bases between them. The CDR3 is made up of 15 amino acids. The CDR3 region is CASSVEQAGNQPQHF. CDR3 DNA: TGTGCCAGCAGTGTAGAACAGGCGGGCAATCAGCCCCAGCATTTT.

The chain is built from TRBV28 and TRBJ1-5, with a possible D match to TRBD1 (5 bases). Germline CDR1 MDHEN, CDR2 SYDVKM. The CDR3 sequence is 14 residues long. V shed 7 bases and J shed 6 bases, with 16 bases lying between them. CDR3 protein: CASMVGGWSQPQHF. CDR3 nucleotide sequence: TGTGCCAGCATGGTGGGGGGGTGGAGTCAGCCCCAGCATTTT.

This chain uses TRBV6-5 with TRBJ2-7; 9 bases map to TRBD1. The V and J ends lost 0 bases and 3 bases, in that order; junction bases with no gene match: 3. CDR1 is MNHEY and CDR2 is SVGAGI in the germline V gene. The CDR3 is 15 residues long. CDR3 residues: CASSYSGTGLYEQYF. In DNA form, the CDR3 reads TGTGCCAGCAGTTACTCCGGGACAGGGCTCTACGAGCAGTACTTC.